This T cell receptor (beta chain) came from a study of shared T cell receptors in the human thymus. Libraries were prepared by immunoSEQ multiplex PCR; TCRdb keeps only in-frame clonotypes and omits some of them. The sample yields about 660,000 clones, over 75% seen once. CDR1 and CDR2 (germline): LNHDA, SQIVND (reference sequence). CDR3 length: 18 amino acids. With 3 bases clipped from V and 0 bases from J, the junction kept 8 bases outside the gene matches. These data were also filed under a second study, of human thymus T cells. This second study says: Donors consisted of healthy Finnish infants (having corrective surgery for congenital heart defects). Resections were taken during corrective heart surgery, and the thymus tissue came from these. Thymic and blood repertoires showed apparently biased V and J gene usage. Related work showed strongly overlapping thymic repertoires across unrelated individuals.

The chain carries TRBV19 and TRBJ2-1, with 10 bases identical to TRBD2. Sequenced: thymocytes. This clonotype originated in a boy younger than two with a congenital heart defect. CDR3 nucleotides: TGTGCCAGTAGTATTCAGCGGGAGGGCCCGAGCTCCTACAATGAGCAGTTCTTC. This sequence encodes CASSIQREGPSSYNEQFF. Combining the CDR3 with reference TRBV19 and TRBJ2-1 gives the whole variable domain DGGITQSPKYLFRKEGQNVTLSCEQNLNHDAMYWYRQDPGQGLRLIYYSQIVNDFQKGDIAEGYSVSREKKESFPLTVTSAQKNPTAFYLCASSIQREGPSSYNEQFFGPGTRLTVL.